There are a few counts of the clone carrying this TCR beta chain. What it binds is unknown. It was autoimmune disease history or systemic immunosuppression that excluded patients. This sample stems from a study of OX40 agonist ivuxolimab in advanced cancers. Study in general: Three patients had partial responses: one hepatocellular carcinoma, two cutaneous melanoma.

Repertoires were generated with immunoSEQ multiplex PCR, while TCRdb's copy carries only in-frame clones and drops some. The sample contains under 100,000 clones, just under 95% of which appear only once. CDR1 SEHNR and CDR2 FQNEAQ come from the germline V gene (reference sequence). The CDR3 runs to 13 residues. The ends were cut back, 8 bases at V and 0 bases at J, with 5 bases in the middle. Study conclusions and caveats: The CD4+ and CD8+ T cells in the blood had expanded clonally by week 6 at 0.1 to 3.0 mg/kg.

The rearrangement uses TRBV7-9 and TRBJ2-6; D is uncertain. This TCR came from an adult with an advanced solid tumor such as melanoma, head and neck, liver or kidney cancer. The sample in question was CD4+ or CD8+ T cells sorted from blood, obtained in a trial of the OX40 agonist ivuxolimab. Here the CDR3 reads CASGYSGANVLTF. The DNA of the CDR3 is TGTGCCAGCGGTTACTCTGGGGCCAACGTCCTGACTTTC.